What follows is one T cell receptor beta chain and its context. Its antigen is currently unknown. The data were produced by immunoSEQ multiplex PCR, yet TCRdb's version contains in-frame clones alone and is incomplete. The data show around 30,000 clones, with 93% seen just once and 11% held by the top ten. The V and J ends lost 7 bases and 3 bases, in that order; junction bases with no gene match: 12. Germline loops: CDR1 SGHRS, CDR2 YFSETQ. This CDR3 has 16 residues. The data stem from a study of T cells in tuberculosis. Whole-study findings and limits: Active tuberculosis TCR-alpha repertoires lay closer to GMM-specific TCRs than IGRA-negative controls, suggesting clonal expansion.

Specified time point: new active TB diagnosis, blood taken before or within 7 days of starting treatment. HIV-seronegative South African adults aged 18 years or older had newly diagnosed active tuberculosis. The chain joins TRBV5-1 to TRBJ2-2, with 7 bases identical to TRBD2. Source: PBMCs, taken at tuberculosis diagnosis. The sequence derives from an adult with tuberculosis. CDR3 coding DNA: TGCGCCAGCCGGCTGGCGGGAGACGACTACACCGGGGAGCTGTTTTTT. This translates into CASRLAGDDYTGELFF.